A single sample gave rise to the 16 T cell receptor beta chains below, sequenced in a study of T cell repertoires in aging, cancer and after chemotherapy. TRB rearrangements spanning V, D and J were amplified using mixed TRB-A/B primers. TCRdb re-called the multiplex PCR reads through MiXCR, storing one row per CDR3 protein. The sample records about 11,000 distinct CDR3 sequences, 20% to 30% being singletons. TCR beta rearrangements were amplified from peripheral blood genomic DNA. The specimen was blood. The receptors come from a human donor in good health.

The chain employs TRBV12-3 or TRBV12-4 and TRBJ2-1; 8 nucleotides line up with TRBD2. The J segment lost 7 bases and the V segment lost 0 bases, leaving 5 bases of the junction unmatched. The CDR3 consists of 15 residues. CDR3 residues: CASSLAGGAGNEQFF. For the CDR3, the DNA is TGTGCCAGCAGTTTAGCCGGGGGGGCCGGTAATGAGCAGTTCTTC.

This clonotype is medium-sized within its sample. The rearrangement uses TRBV19 and TRBJ1-2; D is unresolved. V lost 4 bases and J lost 12, with 15 bases in between. In germline, CDR1 is LNHDA, CDR2 SQIVND (reference sequence). The CDR3 loop spans 12 amino acids. CDR3 bases: TGTGCCAGTAGTACCCGGGGTAGGAAGGACACCTTC. It specifies CASSTRGRKDTF. Full variable domain (missing parts from reference TRBV19 and TRBJ1-2): DGGITQSPKYLFRKEGQNVTLSCEQNLNHDAMYWYRQDPGQGLRLIYYSQIVNDFQKGDIAEGYSVSREKKESFPLTVTSAQKNPTAFYLCASSTRGRKDTFGSGTRLTVV.

The chain has TRBV7-3 and TRBJ2-1; no reliable D call. Germline V gene data show CDR1 as SGHTA and CDR2 as FQGTGA. Deletions cut 5 bases from V and 7 bases from J, with 27 bases between. CDR3 length: 18 residues. The CDR3 DNA sequence: TGTGCCAGCAGCGAGACTGGCGCAGGTATAGGGTTGGGGAATGAGCAGTTCTTC. Translation gives CASSETGAGIGLGNEQFF.

As regards this clonotype: A clone one base away is much larger, so this may be a read error. This rearrangement joins TRBV5-5 to TRBJ1-2, with 7 bases matching TRBD1. With 4 bases clipped from V and 4 bases from J, the junction kept 4 bases outside the gene matches. Germline V lookup: CDR1 SGHKS, CDR2 YYEKEE (reference sequence). This CDR3 region has 13 residues. The CDR3 DNA is TGTGCCAGCAGCAACAGGGGTGGCTATGGCTACACCTTC. Translation: CASSNRGGYGYTF.

This clonotype was seen a few times. The chain links TRBV11-2 to TRBJ2-1; TRBD2 aligns across 8 bases. The CDR3 is 16 residues long. Trimming took 8 bases from V and 1 from J; bases not matched to a gene: 10. CDR1 SGHAT and CDR2 FQNNGV come from the germline V gene. CDR3 coding DNA: TGTGCCAGCTCCCGGGAGGGGGGCTTTTCCTACAATGAGCAGTTCTTC. It yields the protein CASSREGGFSYNEQFF.

This clonotype was recorded a few times. This chain links TRBV7-9 with TRBJ2-7; 7 nucleotides align to TRBD2. Germline V gene sequence: CDR1 SEHNR, CDR2 FQNEAQ (reference sequence). The V gene end was trimmed by 5 bases and the J gene end by 0 bases; junction bases not matched to a gene: 4. This CDR3 contains 14 residues. The CDR3 here is CASSASGSSYEQYF. CDR3 bases: TGTGCCAGCAGCGCTAGCGGAAGCTCCTACGAGCAGTACTTC.

Worth noting for this clonotype: At one end, the junction sequence differs from germline, possibly due to a read error. This sequence joins TRBV4-3 and TRBJ2-2, with no clear D. Germline V gene lookup returns CDR1 LGHNA and CDR2 YSLEER. The CDR3 loop spans 14 amino acids. CDR3 sequence reads: CASSQALLAGELFF. For the CDR3, the DNA is TGTGCCAGCAGCCAAGCCCTTTTAGCCGGGGAGCTGTTTTTT.

This clonotype ranks as medium-sized. The chain links TRBV27 to TRBJ2-7, with 9 bases lining up with TRBD1. V lost 4 bases to trimming and J lost 6 bases; unmatched junction nucleotides: 10. The CDR3 length is 15 residues. From germline, CDR1 is MNHEY and CDR2 SMNVEV (reference sequence). The CDR3 protein is CASSSQGARGGEQYF. As DNA, the CDR3 is TGTGCCAGCAGTTCACAGGGGGCGCGTGGGGGCGAGCAGTACTTC.

Relative to its sample, this clonotype is medium-sized. The rearrangement links TRBV6-1 to TRBJ1-2; D possibly corresponds to TRBD1 (5 bases). The CDR3 spans 13 residues. Germline values: CDR1 MNHNS, CDR2 SASEGT. Trimming took off 10 bases at V and 4 bases at J, with 16 bases between the two ends. The CDR3 is CATGPGPSYGYTF. Here the CDR3 DNA reads TGTGCCACCGGTCCGGGACCGAGCTATGGCTACACCTTC.

In its sample, this clonotype ranks as medium-sized. This chain joins TRBV6-1 and TRBJ2-7, with 9 bases that match TRBD2. CDR3 length: 13 residues. CDR1 and CDR2 from the germline V gene are MNHNS and SASEGT. V shed 5 bases, J shed 3 bases, and the junction held 2 bases outside the gene matches. CDR3 region: CASSNSGSYEQYF. DNA for the CDR3: TGTGCCAGCAGTAATAGCGGGAGCTACGAGCAGTACTTC.

This chain's CDR3 is CAISDSRVAGGRKDTQYF. The CDR3 region has the DNA TGTGCCATCAGTGATTCCCGGGTAGCGGGGGGGCGGAAAGATACGCAGTATTTT. This rearrangement joins TRBV10-3 to TRBJ2-3; 11 bases fit TRBD2. This CDR3 region has 18 residues. Trimming at V came to 3 bases and at J to 5 bases, leaving 13 bases not matched to a gene. Germline values: CDR1 ENHRY, CDR2 SYGVKD.

This clonotype was counted between two and nine times. This rearrangement joins TRBV6-4 to TRBJ1-4, with unresolved D. CDR3 length: 9 amino acids. From germline, CDR1 is MRHNA and CDR2 SNTAGT. The CDR3 bases are TGTCCACAGAGGGAAAAACTGTTTTTT. This codes for CPQREKLFF.

The chain links TRBV7-9 to TRBJ2-5; 7 bases line up with TRBD2. Losses at the gene ends were 5 bases for V and 4 bases for J; bases not matched to a gene: 10. Germline CDR1 and CDR2: SEHNR and FQNEAQ (reference sequence). The CDR3 covers 15 residues. The CDR3 protein is CASSLGLVKGETQYF. In DNA, the CDR3 is TGTGCCAGCAGCCTCGGACTAGTTAAGGGAGAGACCCAGTACTTC.

This clonotype came up a few times. The chain combines TRBV27 with TRBJ1-1, with D possibly being TRBD1 (5 bases). V was shortened by 1 base and J by 7 bases, with 13 bases between the two germline ends. This CDR3 is 14 amino acids long. Germline CDR1 MNHEY, CDR2 SMNVEV (reference sequence). DNA of the CDR3: TGTGCCAGCAGTTTATGGGGCGGTGCGGGTGAAGCTTTCTTT. Amino acid sequence: CASSLWGGAGEAFF.

By frequency in the sample, this clonotype is medium-sized. The chain is built from TRBV7-2 and TRBJ2-3; the D is unclear. The germline V gene has CDR1 SGHTA and CDR2 FQGNSA. Trimming cost V 3 bases and J 4 bases, with 5 bases left between them. This CDR3 contains 12 residues. The CDR3 loop is CASSFRADTQYF. DNA of the CDR3: TGTGCCAGCAGCTTCCGCGCAGATACGCAGTATTTT.

The chain joins TRBV5-1 to TRBJ2-5; 8 bases fit TRBD2. V lost 4 bases and J lost 5; bases outside the gene matches: 7. CDR1 and CDR2 (germline): SGHRS, YFSETQ. The CDR3 sequence is 14 residues long. In nucleotides, the CDR3 is TGCGCCAGCAGCCAAATAGCGGGGTCTGAGACCCAGTACTTC. Amino acid sequence: CASSQIAGSETQYF.